This T cell receptor (beta chain) was found in a study of blood T cell repertoires in COVID-19. In the study overall: The origin of the acute and convalescent COVID-19 samples was the United States, Italy and Spain.

The CDR3 has 15 residues. The germline V gene has CDR1 LNHDA and CDR2 SQIVND (reference sequence). J gave up 4 bases and V 7 bases, and 10 bases lay outside the gene matches. As processed by the authors: Counts of nucleated cells, estimated from reference gene primer amplification, were obtained. The assay was immunoSEQ multiplex PCR, and TCRdb's table has in-frame clones only and misses some. The DNA was the basis for D and trimming; V, J and clone size are from that table. The table records some 90,000 clones, around 80% of them present only once. The chain carries TRBV19 and TRBJ2-7, with 10 bases fitting TRBD1. The origin of this receptor is a human donor in a cohort sampled during active COVID-19. The sequencing sample was made of peripheral blood. In DNA, the CDR3 is TGTGCCAGTAAGACAGGGGGCGAAATCGGTTACGAGCAGTACTTC. Protein: CASKTGGEIGYEQYF.